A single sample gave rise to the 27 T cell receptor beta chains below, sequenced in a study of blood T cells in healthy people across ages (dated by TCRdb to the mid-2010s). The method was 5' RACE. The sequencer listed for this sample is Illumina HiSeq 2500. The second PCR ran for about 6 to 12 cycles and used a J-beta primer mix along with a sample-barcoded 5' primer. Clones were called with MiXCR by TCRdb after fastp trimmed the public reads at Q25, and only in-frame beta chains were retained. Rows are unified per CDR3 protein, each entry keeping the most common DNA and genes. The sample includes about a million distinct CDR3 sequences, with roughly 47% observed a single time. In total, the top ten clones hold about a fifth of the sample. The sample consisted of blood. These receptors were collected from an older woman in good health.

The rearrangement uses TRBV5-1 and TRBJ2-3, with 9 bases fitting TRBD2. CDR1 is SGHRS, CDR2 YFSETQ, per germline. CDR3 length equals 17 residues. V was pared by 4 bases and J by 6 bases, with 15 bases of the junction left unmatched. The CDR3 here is CASSPGLLAGFYDTQYF. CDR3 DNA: TGCGCCAGCAGCCCCGGCCTGCTAGCGGGATTTTACGATACGCAGTATTTT. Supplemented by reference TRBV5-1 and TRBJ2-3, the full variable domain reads KAGVTQTPRYLIKTRGQQVTLSCSPISGHRSVSWYQQTPGQGLQFLFEYFSETQRNKGNFPGRFSGRQFSNSRSEMNVSTLELGDSALYLCASSPGLLAGFYDTQYFGPGTRLTVL.

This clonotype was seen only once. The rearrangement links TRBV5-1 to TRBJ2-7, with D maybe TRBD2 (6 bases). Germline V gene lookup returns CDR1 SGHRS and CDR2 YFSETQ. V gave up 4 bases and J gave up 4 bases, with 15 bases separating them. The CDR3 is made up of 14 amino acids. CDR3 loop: CASSPMGLNYEQYF. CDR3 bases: TGCGCCAGCAGCCCCATGGGACTGAATTACGAGCAGTACTTC.

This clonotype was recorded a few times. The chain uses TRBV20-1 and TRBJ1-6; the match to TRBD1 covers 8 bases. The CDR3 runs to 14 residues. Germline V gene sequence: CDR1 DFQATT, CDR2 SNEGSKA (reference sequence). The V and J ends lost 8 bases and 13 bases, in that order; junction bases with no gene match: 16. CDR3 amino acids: CSTRVGDRLSPLHF. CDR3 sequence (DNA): TGCAGTACGAGAGTTGGGGACAGGCTGTCGCCCCTCCACTTT.

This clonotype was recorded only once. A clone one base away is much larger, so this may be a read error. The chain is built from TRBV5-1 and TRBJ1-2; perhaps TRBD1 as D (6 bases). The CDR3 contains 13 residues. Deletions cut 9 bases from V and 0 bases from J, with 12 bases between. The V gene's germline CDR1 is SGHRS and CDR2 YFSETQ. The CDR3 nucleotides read TGCGCCAATTCTCGGACAGCTAACTATGGCTACACCTTC. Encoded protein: CANSRTANYGYTF.

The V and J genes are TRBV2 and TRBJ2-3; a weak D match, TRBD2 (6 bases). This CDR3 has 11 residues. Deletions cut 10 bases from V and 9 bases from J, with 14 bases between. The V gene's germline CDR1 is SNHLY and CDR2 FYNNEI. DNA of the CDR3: TGTGCCACCCGGTCGGAGGGAACGCAGTATTTT. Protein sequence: CATRSEGTQYF. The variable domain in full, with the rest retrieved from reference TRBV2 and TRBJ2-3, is EPEVTQTPSHQVTQMGQEVILRCVPISNHLYFYWYRQILGQKVEFLVSFYNNEISEKSEIFDDQFSVERPDGSNFTLKIRSTKLEDSAMYFCATRSEGTQYFGPGTRLTVL.

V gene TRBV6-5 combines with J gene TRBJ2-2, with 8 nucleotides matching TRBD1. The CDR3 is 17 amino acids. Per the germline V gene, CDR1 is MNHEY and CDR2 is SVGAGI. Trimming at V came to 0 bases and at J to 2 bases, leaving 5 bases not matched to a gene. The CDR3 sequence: CASSYSNRGFNTGELFF. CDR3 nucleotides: TGTGCCAGCAGTTACTCGAACAGGGGGTTTAACACCGGGGAGCTGTTTTTT.

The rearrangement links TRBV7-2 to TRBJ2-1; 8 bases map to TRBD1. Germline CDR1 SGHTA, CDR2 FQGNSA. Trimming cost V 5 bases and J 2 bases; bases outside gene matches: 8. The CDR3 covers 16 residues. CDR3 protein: CASSVTVTGAYNEQFF. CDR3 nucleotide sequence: TGTGCCAGCAGCGTAACCGTGACAGGGGCCTACAATGAGCAGTTCTTC.

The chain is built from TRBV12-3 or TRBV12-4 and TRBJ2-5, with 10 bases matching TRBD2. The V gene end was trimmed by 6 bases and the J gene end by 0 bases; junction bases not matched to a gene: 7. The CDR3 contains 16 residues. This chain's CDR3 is CASSLGLAAYQETQYF. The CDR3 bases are TGTGCCAGCAGCCTAGGACTAGCGGCCTACCAAGAGACCCAGTACTTC.

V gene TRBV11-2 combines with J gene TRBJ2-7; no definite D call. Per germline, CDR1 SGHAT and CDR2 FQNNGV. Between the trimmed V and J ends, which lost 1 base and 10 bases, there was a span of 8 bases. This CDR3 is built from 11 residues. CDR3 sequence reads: CASSLAVAQYF. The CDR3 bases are TGTGCCAGCAGCTTAGCTGTGGCTCAGTACTTC.

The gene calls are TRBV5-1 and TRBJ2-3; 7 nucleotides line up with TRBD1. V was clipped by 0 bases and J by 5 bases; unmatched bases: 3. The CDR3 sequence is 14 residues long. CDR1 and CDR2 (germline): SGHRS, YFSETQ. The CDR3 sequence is CASSLDRGEDTQYF. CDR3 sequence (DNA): TGCGCCAGCAGCTTGGACAGGGGAGAAGATACGCAGTATTTT.

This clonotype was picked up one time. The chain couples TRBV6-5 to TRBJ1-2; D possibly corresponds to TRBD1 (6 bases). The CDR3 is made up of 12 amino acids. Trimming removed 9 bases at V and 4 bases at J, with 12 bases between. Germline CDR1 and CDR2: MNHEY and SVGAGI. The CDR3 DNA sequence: TGTGCCAGTTATGGGGGCGGCTATGGCTACACCTTC. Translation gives CASYGGGYGYTF.

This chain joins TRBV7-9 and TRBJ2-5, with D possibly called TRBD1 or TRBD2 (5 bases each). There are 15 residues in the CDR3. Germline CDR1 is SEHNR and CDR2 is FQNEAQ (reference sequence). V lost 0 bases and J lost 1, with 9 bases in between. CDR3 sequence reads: CASSLARGLQETQYF. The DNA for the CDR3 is TGTGCCAGCAGCTTAGCTCGGGGCCTCCAAGAGACCCAGTACTTC.

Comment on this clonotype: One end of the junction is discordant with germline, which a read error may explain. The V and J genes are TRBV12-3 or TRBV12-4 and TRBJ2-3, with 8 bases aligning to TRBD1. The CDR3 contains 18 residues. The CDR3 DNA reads TGTGCCAGCAGTTTGGTACCCCTATGGACAGGGTACCCAGATACGGAGTATTTT. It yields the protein CASSLVPLWTGYPDTEYF.

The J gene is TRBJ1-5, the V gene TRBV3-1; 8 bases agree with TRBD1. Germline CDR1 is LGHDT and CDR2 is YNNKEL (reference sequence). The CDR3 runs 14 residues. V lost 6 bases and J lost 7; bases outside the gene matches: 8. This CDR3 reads CASSHDRGGQPQHF. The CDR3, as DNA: TGTGCCAGCAGTCACGACAGGGGCGGGCAGCCCCAGCATTTT.

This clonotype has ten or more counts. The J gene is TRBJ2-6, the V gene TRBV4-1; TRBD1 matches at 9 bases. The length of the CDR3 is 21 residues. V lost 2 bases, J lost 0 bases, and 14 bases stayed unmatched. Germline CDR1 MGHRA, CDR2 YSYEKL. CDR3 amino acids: CASSQWGQGKSETSGANVLTF. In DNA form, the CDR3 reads TGCGCCAGCAGCCAATGGGGACAGGGCAAGTCAGAAACCTCTGGGGCCAACGTCCTGACTTTC.

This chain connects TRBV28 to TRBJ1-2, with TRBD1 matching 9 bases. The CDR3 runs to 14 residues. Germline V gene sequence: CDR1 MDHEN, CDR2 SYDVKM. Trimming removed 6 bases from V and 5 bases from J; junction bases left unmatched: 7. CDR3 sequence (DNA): TGTGCCAGCAGCCCCACGACAGGGGGATATGGCTACACCTTC. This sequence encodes CASSPTTGGYGYTF.

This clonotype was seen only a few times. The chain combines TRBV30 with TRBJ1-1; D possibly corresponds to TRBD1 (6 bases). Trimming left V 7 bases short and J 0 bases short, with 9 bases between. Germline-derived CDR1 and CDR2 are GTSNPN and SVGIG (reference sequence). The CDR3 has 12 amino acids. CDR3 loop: CAFQGMNTEAFF. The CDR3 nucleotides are TGTGCCTTCCAGGGGATGAACACTGAAGCTTTCTTT.

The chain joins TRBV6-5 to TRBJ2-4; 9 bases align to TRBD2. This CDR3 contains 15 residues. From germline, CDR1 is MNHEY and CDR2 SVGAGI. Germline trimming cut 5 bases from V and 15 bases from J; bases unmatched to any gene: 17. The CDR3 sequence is CASSTPSGMYDERYF. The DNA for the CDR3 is TGTGCCAGCAGTACCCCTAGCGGGATGTACGACGAGCGGTACTTC.

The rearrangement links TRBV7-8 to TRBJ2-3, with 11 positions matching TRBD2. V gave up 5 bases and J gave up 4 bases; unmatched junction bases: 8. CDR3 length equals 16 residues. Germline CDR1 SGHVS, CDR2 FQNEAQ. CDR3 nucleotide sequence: TGTGCCAGCAGCCTGTCTAGCGGGAGGTTATCAGATACGCAGTATTTT. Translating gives CASSLSSGRLSDTQYF.

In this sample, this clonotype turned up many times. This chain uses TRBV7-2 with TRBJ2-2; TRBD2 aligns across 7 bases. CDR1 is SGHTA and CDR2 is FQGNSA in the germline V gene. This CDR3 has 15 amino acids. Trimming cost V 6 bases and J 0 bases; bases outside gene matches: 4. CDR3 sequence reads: CASRGRGANTGELFF. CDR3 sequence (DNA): TGTGCCAGCAGGGGCCGGGGGGCGAACACCGGGGAGCTGTTTTTT. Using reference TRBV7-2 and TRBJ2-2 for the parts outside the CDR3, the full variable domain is GAGVSQSPSNKVTEKGKDVELRCDPISGHTALYWYRQSLGQGLEFLIYFQGNSAPDKSGLPSDRFSAERTGGSVSTLTIQRTQQEDSAVYLCASRGRGANTGELFFGEGSRLTVL.

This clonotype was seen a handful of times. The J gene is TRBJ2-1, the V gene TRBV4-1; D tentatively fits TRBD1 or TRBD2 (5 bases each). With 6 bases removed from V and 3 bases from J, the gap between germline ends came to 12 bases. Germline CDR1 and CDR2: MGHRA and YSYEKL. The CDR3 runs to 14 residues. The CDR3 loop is CASSYGGDYNEQFF. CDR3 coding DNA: TGCGCCAGCAGTTATGGGGGAGACTACAATGAGCAGTTCTTC.

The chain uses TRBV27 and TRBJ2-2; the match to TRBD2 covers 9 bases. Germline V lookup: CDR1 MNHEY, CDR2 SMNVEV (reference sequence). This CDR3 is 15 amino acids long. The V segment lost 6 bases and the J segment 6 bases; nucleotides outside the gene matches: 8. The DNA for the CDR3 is TGTGCCAGCAGAGTAAAAGCGGGAGGTCCCGGGGAGCTGTTTTTT. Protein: CASRVKAGGPGELFF.

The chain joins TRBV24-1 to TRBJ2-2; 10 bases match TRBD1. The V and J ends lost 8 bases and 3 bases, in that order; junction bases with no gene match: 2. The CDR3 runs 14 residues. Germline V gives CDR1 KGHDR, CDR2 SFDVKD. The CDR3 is CATKGQGYTGELFF. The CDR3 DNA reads TGTGCCACCAAGGGACAGGGGTACACCGGGGAGCTGTTTTTT.

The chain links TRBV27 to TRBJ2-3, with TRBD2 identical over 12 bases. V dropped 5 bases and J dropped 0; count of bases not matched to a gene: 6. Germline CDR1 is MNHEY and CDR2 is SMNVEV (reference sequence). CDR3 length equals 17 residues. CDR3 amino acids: CASSPRTSGASTDTQYF. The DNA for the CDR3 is TGTGCCAGCAGTCCCAGGACTAGCGGGGCTAGCACAGATACGCAGTATTTT.

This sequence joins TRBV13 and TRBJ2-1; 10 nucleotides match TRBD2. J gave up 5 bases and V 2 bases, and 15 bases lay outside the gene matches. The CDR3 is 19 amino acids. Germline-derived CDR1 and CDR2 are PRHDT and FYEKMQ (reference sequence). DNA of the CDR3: TGTGCCAGCAGCTTAAGGAAGATTAGCGGGGGGAAACTTAACAATGAGCAGTTCTTC. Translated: CASSLRKISGGKLNNEQFF.

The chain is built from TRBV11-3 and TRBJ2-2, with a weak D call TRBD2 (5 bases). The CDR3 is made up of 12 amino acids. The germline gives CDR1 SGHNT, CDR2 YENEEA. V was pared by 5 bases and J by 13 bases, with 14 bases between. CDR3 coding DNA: TGTGCCAGCAGCCCCAACCGGGGATCGCTGTTTTTT. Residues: CASSPNRGSLFF. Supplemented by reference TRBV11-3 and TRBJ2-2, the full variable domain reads EAGVVQSPRYKIIEKKQPVAFWCNPISGHNTLYWYLQNLGQGPELLIRYENEEAVDDSQLPKDRFSAERLKGVDSTLKIQPAELGDSAVYLCASSPNRGSLFFGEGSRLTVL.

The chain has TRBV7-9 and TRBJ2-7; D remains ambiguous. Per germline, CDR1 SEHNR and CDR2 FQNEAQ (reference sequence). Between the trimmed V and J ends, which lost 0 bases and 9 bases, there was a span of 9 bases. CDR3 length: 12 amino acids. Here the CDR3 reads CASSLASAGQYF. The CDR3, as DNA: TGTGCCAGCAGCTTAGCGTCAGCTGGGCAGTACTTC.